This T cell receptor beta chain emerged from a study of T cell clusters in autoimmune cytopenias. The study's findings and limits: Physiological T cell clusters of healthy donors were apparently absent in primary autoimmune cytopenia patients.

TRB was amplified by touch-down multiplex PCR, primer pools A and B combined. Reprocessing the multiplex PCR reads, TCRdb reports a single entry for every CDR3 protein and omits DNA. The sample has roughly 6,200 distinct CDR3 sequences, and its top ten clones hold about a fifth. TRB was amplified from roughly 0.25 ug of peripheral blood genomic DNA per sample. Comments on this clonotype: Its antigen remains unknown.

This sequence originates from a human donor with an autoimmune cytopenia or autoimmune hepatitis (not recorded which). Sequenced material: peripheral blood.

CDR3 loop: CAWRLRDGYLRDEQYF. The chain combines TRBV30 with TRBJ2-7; the TCRdb D gene call, TRBD1, has no DNA to confirm it. This CDR3 is 16 amino acids long. CDR1 is GTSNPN, CDR2 SVGIG, per germline (reference sequence).